This is a list of T cell receptor beta chains from one sample in a study of blood T cell repertoires in COVID-19. Assay used: immunoSEQ multiplex PCR; TCRdb lists only in-frame clones, some missing. The repertoire holds about 150,000 clones, approximately 90% seen once, with about 5.3% in the top ten. Source material: peripheral blood. Every receptor here comes from a man aged 18 to 35 with COVID-19, enrolled during active disease. The CDR3 runs from the conserved cysteine through the conserved F or W. D genes are given only for firm matches. Clone sizes are given selectively: once, few, many, or a class where the clone is expanded.

j_call d_call v_call clone_size cdr3_nt cdr3_aa
TRBJ2-1 TRBD2 TRBV3-1/TRBV3-2 NA TGTGCCAGCAGCCGAGGACTAGCGGTTAACAATGAGCAGTTCTTC CASSRGLAVNNEQFF
TRBJ1-5 TRBD1 TRBV28 NA TGTGCCAGCAGTACCGACAGGGGCCTTTTCGATCAGCCCCAGCATTTT CASSTDRGLFDQPQHF
TRBJ2-4 NA TRBV11-2 NA TGTGCCAGCAGCTCGCTAGCGGAGGGGGGCATTCAGTACTTC CASSSLAEGGIQYF
TRBJ2-6 NA TRBV19 NA TGTGCCAGTAGTATATCAGGGATCGGGGCCAACGTCCTGACTTTC CASSISGIGANVLTF
TRBJ2-7 TRBD2 TRBV10-3 NA TGTGCCATCAGGGAAACGACTAGCGGGAGAGATCCGGACTTC CAIRETTSGRDPDF
TRBJ2-1 NA TRBV10-2 NA TGCGCCAGCAGGGGGGAGGTGTTAGCGGCCAAAGGGGACAATGAGCAGTTCTTC CASRGEVLAAKGDNEQFF
TRBJ1-2 NA TRBV7-9 NA TGTGCCAGCGGAAAGACGGCGGTTGGGGGCTACACCTTC CASGKTAVGGYTF
TRBJ1-2 NA TRBV28 NA TGTGCCAGCAGTGCCGACCCACAGATTCAAGGCTACACCTTC CASSADPQIQGYTF
TRBJ2-3 NA TRBV5-1 once TGCGCCAGCAGCTGGCGGGCCCCTGGCACAGATACGCAGTATTTT CASSWRAPGTDTQYF
TRBJ2-3 NA TRBV20-1 NA TGCAGTGCTAGTTGGCTAGCTGGCACAGATACGCAGTATTTT CSASWLAGTDTQYF
TRBJ1-5 NA TRBV7-2 NA TGTGCCAGCAGCCTCCAGGCAGGGAGCAATCAGCCCCAGCATTTT CASSLQAGSNQPQHF
TRBJ2-5 TRBD2 TRBV20-1 NA TGCAGTGCTAGTGACACTAGCGGGAGCTCGGCCCAGTACTTC CSASDTSGSSAQYF
TRBJ1-4 TRBD1 TRBV2 NA TGTGCCACCCAGGGACAGATTATCGAAAAACTGCTTTTT CATQGQIIEKLLF
TRBJ1-3 TRBD1 TRBV9 NA TGTGCCAGCAGCGTAGGGCTGGGGACAGGGGTATCGGGAAACACCATATATTTT CASSVGLGTGVSGNTIYF
TRBJ2-7 TRBD2 TRBV11-2 NA TGTGCCAGCAGCGCGACTAGCGGAGCTCCCTACGAGCAGTACTTC CASSATSGAPYEQYF
TRBJ2-5 TRBD1 TRBV10-3 NA TGTGCCATCAGGGCAAATTCCGGGACAGGAGACGGAGAGACCCAGTACTTC CAIRANSGTGDGETQYF
TRBJ2-3 NA TRBV4-1 NA TGCGCCAGCAGCCCAGGGACTTCAGATACGCAGTATTTT CASSPGTSDTQYF
TRBJ1-2 TRBD1 TRBV2 NA TGTGCTAAGCAGGAGGGACAGAGCCCTAACTATGGCTACACCTTC CAKQEGQSPNYGYTF
TRBJ1-6 NA TRBV6-5 NA TGTGCCAGCACCCGAACGCGGGATTCACCCCTCCACTTT CASTRTRDSPLHF
TRBJ2-7 NA TRBV27 NA TGTGCCAGCAGTTTATGGTCCAGGCCATACGAGCAGTACTTC CASSLWSRPYEQYF
TRBJ1-5 TRBD1 TRBV19 NA TGTGCCAGTAGTACGGGACAGGCCCATCAGCCCCAGCATTTT CASSTGQAHQPQHF
TRBJ2-1 TRBD2 TRBV28 NA TGTGCCACAGTAGCGGGAGCGAGGGATGAGCAGTTCTTC CATVAGARDEQFF
TRBJ1-5 NA TRBV7-8 NA TGTGCCAGCAGCGAAGACAGCTATCAGCCCCAGCATTTT CASSEDSYQPQHF
TRBJ2-1 NA TRBV29-1 NA TGCAGCGTTGAGTGGCGGAACTACAATGAGCAGTTCTTC CSVEWRNYNEQFF
TRBJ2-1 NA TRBV29-1 NA TGCAGCGTTGAACCCGCGTTCGAGCGGGCGTTTTACAATGAGCAGTTCTTC CSVEPAFERAFYNEQFF
TRBJ2-7 NA TRBV27 NA TGTGCCAGCAGTCCCTCCCGAGGGAGACCCCATAGATACGAGCAGTACTTC CASSPSRGRPHRYEQYF
TRBJ2-1 NA TRBV19 NA TGTGCCAGTAGTATCAGGCTCGGACTAACCACCTCCTACAAGAATGAGCAGTTCTTC CASSIRLGLTTSYKNEQFF
TRBJ1-5 NA TRBV19 NA TGTGCCAGTAGTATCTCGCTCGGTTTTAATCAGCCCCAGCATTTT CASSISLGFNQPQHF
TRBJ1-4 TRBD1 TRBV6-4 NA TGTGCCAGCAACGACAGGGCAACTAATGAAAAACTGCTTTTT CASNDRATNEKLLF
TRBJ1-1 NA TRBV7-9 NA TGTGCCAGCAGCCTCCTCAGGGAAGGGAACACTGAAGCTTTCTTT CASSLLREGNTEAFF
TRBJ2-1 NA TRBV5-4 NA TGTGCCAGCAGCTTGGACCCTAATCCACTACTCAATGAGCAGTTCTTC CASSLDPNPLLNEQFF
TRBJ2-4 NA TRBV3-1/TRBV3-2 NA TGTGCCAGCAGCCAAGAGTCGCCGGGTACGCCCAAAAACATTCAGTACTTC CASSQESPGTPKNIQYF
TRBJ1-6 NA TRBV18 NA TGTGCCAGCTCACCACCAAGGGTAGGGGATAATTCACCCCTCCACTTT CASSPPRVGDNSPLHF
TRBJ2-2 NA TRBV19 NA TGTGCCAGTAGTATTCAGGGATTTAGCACCGGGGAGCTGTTTTTT CASSIQGFSTGELFF
TRBJ2-7 NA TRBV28 NA TGTGCCAGCAGTTTATTTCAGGGGACTACCTACGAGCAGTACTTC CASSLFQGTTYEQYF
TRBJ2-1 NA TRBV27 NA TGTGCCAGCAGTTTAGCAAACGGACAGTCTCGCCACAATGAGCAGTTCTTC CASSLANGQSRHNEQFF
TRBJ2-1 NA TRBV21-1 NA TGTGCCAGCAGCATCGGTCCGGACAGTAGCTCCTACAATGAGCAGTTCTTC CASSIGPDSSSYNEQFF
TRBJ2-7 TRBD2 TRBV4-1 once TGCGCCAGCAGCCAAGGTCCAGCGGGAGGGTTGGAGGGGGACGAGCAGTACTTC CASSQGPAGGLEGDEQYF
TRBJ1-2 NA TRBV6-5 once TGTGCCAGCAGTTACTCCGGGTCGAACTATGGCTACACCTTC CASSYSGSNYGYTF
TRBJ2-4 TRBD2 TRBV30 NA TGTGCCTGGAGTGGTCTAGCGGGGTTAGCCAAAAACATTCAGTACTTC CAWSGLAGLAKNIQYF
TRBJ1-1 TRBD1 TRBV19 NA TGTGCCAGTAGTATAGATCGGACAGGGAGCGCTTTCTTT CASSIDRTGSAFF
TRBJ1-1 NA TRBV28 once TGTGCCAGCAGTTTAGTATCCGCAGTGAACACTGAAGCTTTCTTT CASSLVSAVNTEAFF
TRBJ1-5 NA TRBV15 NA TGTGCCACCAGGGGCGTACGGGACAAACTGGGTCAGCCCCAGCATTTT CATRGVRDKLGQPQHF
TRBJ1-2 TRBD1 TRBV10-3 NA TGTGCCATCAGCGGGGACAGCTACTATGGCTACACCTTC CAISGDSYYGYTF
TRBJ2-7 TRBD2 TRBV11-2 NA TGTGCCAGCAGCCCTCTGGGACTAGCGGACTACGAGCAGTACTTC CASSPLGLADYEQYF
TRBJ2-5 NA TRBV27 NA TGTGCCAGCAGTTTGTCAGGGGCCCTGACGACCCAGTACTTC CASSLSGALTTQYF
TRBJ2-7 NA TRBV7-2 NA TGTGCCAGCAGCTTCCAAGGGGGGGACCTCCCTGGAGGCGAGTACTTC CASSFQGGDLPGGEYF
TRBJ1-5 NA TRBV28 few TGTGCCAGCAGTTCCAAGACAGCTCAGCCCCAGCATTTT CASSSKTAQPQHF
TRBJ1-1 TRBD1 TRBV6-6 NA TGTGCCAGCAGTTACCCTGGACAGGGCACTGAAGCTTTCTTT CASSYPGQGTEAFF
TRBJ2-3 TRBD2 TRBV9 few TGTGCCAGCAGCGTGGGTCTAGCGGGGGGCACAGATACGCAGTATTTT CASSVGLAGGTDTQYF
TRBJ2-7 TRBD2 TRBV4-2 NA TGTGCCAGCAGCCAGGCACTAGCGGAACCCTACGAGCAGTACTTC CASSQALAEPYEQYF
TRBJ2-1 TRBD2 TRBV2 NA TGTGCCATTCCGGGACTAGGAAATGAGCAGTTCTTC CAIPGLGNEQFF
TRBJ2-3 TRBD1 TRBV28 NA TGTGCCAGCAGTTGGGACAGGGTTGGTGATACGCAGTATTTT CASSWDRVGDTQYF
TRBJ2-3 TRBD2 TRBV7-6 NA TGTGCCAGCAGCTTAGCCAGCGGGACTAGCACAGATACGCAGTATTTT CASSLASGTSTDTQYF